Sequencing of this TCR beta chain was carried out in a study of blood T cell repertoires in COVID-19. Assay used: immunoSEQ multiplex PCR; TCRdb lists only in-frame clones, some missing. The table shows 230,000 or so clones, with approximately 84% occurring only once. CDR1 is MNHNY and CDR2 is SVGAGI in the germline V gene (reference sequence). The CDR3 is made up of 11 amino acids. The V end lost 4 bases, the J end lost 3 bases, and 3 bases lay between the germline ends. The receptor comes from a woman between 45 and 65 years old who had been exposed to COVID-19. This chain connects TRBV6-6 to TRBJ2-5, with D hard to call. Material for sequencing was PBMCs or T cells enriched from blood (not recorded which). CDR3 sequence: CASSSEETQYF. The DNA of the CDR3 is TGTGCCAGCAGTTCCGAAGAGACCCAGTACTTC.